This T cell receptor (beta chain) was found in a study of blood T cell repertoires in COVID-19. The germline gives CDR1 LNHDA, CDR2 SQIVND (reference sequence). V was clipped by 3 bases and J by 2 bases, with 7 bases between them. The CDR3 covers 14 residues. Assay used: immunoSEQ multiplex PCR; TCRdb lists only in-frame clones, some missing. The table has about 89,000 clones, 78% seen once. The clonotype was recovered from a man between 65 and 79 years old with COVID-19, enrolled during active disease. Sequenced sample: peripheral blood. The V call is TRBV19, the J call TRBJ2-2, with D hard to call. The CDR3 sequence: CASSIRSNTGELFF. The CDR3 DNA reads TGTGCCAGTAGTATTAGATCTAACACCGGGGAGCTGTTTTTT.